These 10 T cell receptor beta chains originate from one sample sequenced in a study of blood T cell repertoires in COVID-19. The method was immunoSEQ multiplex PCR; TCRdb's version includes in-frame clones alone and lacks a portion of them. The profile covers about 230,000 clones, with approximately 84% appearing a single time and less than 20% taken by the ten largest. The specimen was PBMCs or T cells enriched from blood (not recorded which). These receptors originate from a man aged 18 to 29 who had recovered from COVID-19.

The chain combines TRBV24-1 with TRBJ2-2; 7 positions match TRBD1. This CDR3 comprises 15 residues. Germline V gives CDR1 KGHDR, CDR2 SFDVKD. Trimming cost V 5 bases and J 2 bases; bases outside gene matches: 4. For the CDR3, the DNA is TGTGCCACCAGTGTCAGGGGGACAAACACCGGGGAGCTGTTTTTT. Its translation: CATSVRGTNTGELFF.

This rearrangement joins TRBV15 to TRBJ2-7; TRBD2 matches at 10 bases. Losses at the gene ends were 1 base for V and 6 bases for J; bases not matched to a gene: 6. Germline V gives CDR1 LNHNV, CDR2 YYDKDF (reference sequence). CDR3 size: 15 residues. DNA of the CDR3: TGTGCCACCAGCAGAGGCGGGACTAGCGTTAGCGAGCAGTACTTC. Encoded protein: CATSRGGTSVSEQYF.

The rearrangement links TRBV20-1 to TRBJ2-5; 9 bases are shared with TRBD1. Germline trimming cut 3 bases from V and 4 bases from J; bases unmatched to any gene: 6. The CDR3 is 14 residues long. The V gene's germline CDR1 is DFQATT and CDR2 SNEGSKA (reference sequence). The CDR3 DNA reads as TGCAGTGCTAGTATACCGGGACAGGGAGAGACCCAGTACTTC. Translating it yields CSASIPGQGETQYF.

The CDR3 here is CASSYGTGNYGYTF. The CDR3 coding sequence is TGTGCCAGCAGTTACGGGACAGGCAACTATGGCTACACCTTC. The rearrangement links TRBV6-5 to TRBJ1-2; 8 bases line up with TRBD1. Germline V gene lookup returns CDR1 MNHEY and CDR2 SVGAGI. This CDR3 is built from 14 residues. The V and J ends lost 2 bases and 2 bases, in that order; junction bases with no gene match: 1.

V usage is TRBV2 and J usage is TRBJ2-1, with D perhaps matching TRBD1 (6 bases). The CDR3 consists of 18 residues. Trimming took off 6 bases at V and 7 bases at J, with 28 bases between the two ends. CDR1 SNHLY and CDR2 FYNNEI come from the germline V gene. The CDR3 loop is CASRPHTGTLIVRNEQFF. The CDR3 DNA sequence: TGTGCCAGCAGGCCGCATACCGGGACACTTATCGTTCGTAATGAGCAGTTCTTC.

The chain couples TRBV30 to TRBJ1-5; no reliable D call. The CDR3 has 14 residues. V was pared by 3 bases and J by 0 bases, with 9 bases between. Germline V gene lookup returns CDR1 GTSNPN and CDR2 SVGIG (reference sequence). Here the CDR3 DNA reads TGTGCCTGGAGCCCCCTACGTAGCAATCAGCCCCAGCATTTT. It specifies CAWSPLRSNQPQHF. Supplemented by reference TRBV30 and TRBJ1-5, the full variable domain reads SQTIHQWPATLVQPVGSPLSLECTVEGTSNPNLYWYRQAAGRGLQLLFYSVGIGQISSEVPQNLSASRPQDRQFILSSKKLLLSDSGFYLCAWSPLRSNQPQHFGDGTRLSIL.

The chain employs TRBV24-1 and TRBJ2-5; D is possibly TRBD1 (8 bases). CDR3 length: 15 residues. Per the germline V gene, CDR1 is KGHDR and CDR2 is SFDVKD. Trimming removed 10 bases at V and 4 bases at J, with 21 bases between. Here the CDR3 reads CATGGTGIYGETQYF. The CDR3 DNA is TGTGCCACGGGGGGGACAGGCATTTATGGAGAGACCCAGTACTTC.

This chain links TRBV19 with TRBJ1-3, with D perhaps TRBD1 (6 bases). This CDR3 is built from 14 residues. CDR1 is LNHDA, CDR2 SQIVND, per germline (reference sequence). Trimming left V 7 bases short and J 1 base short, with 11 bases between. This CDR3 is CASTNGQSGNTIYF. DNA of the CDR3: TGTGCCAGTACCAACGGACAGTCTGGAAACACCATATATTTT.

The chain has TRBV24-1 and TRBJ2-7, with D tentatively TRBD2 (5 bases). V shed 4 bases and J shed 6 bases, with 21 bases lying between them. The CDR3 has 16 residues. Germline CDR1 is KGHDR and CDR2 is SFDVKD. The CDR3 here is CATSEYPGSRATEQYF. The CDR3 region has the DNA TGTGCCACCAGTGAGTACCCGGGGTCTCGTGCTACCGAGCAGTACTTC.

This clone was counted ten times or more. This chain connects TRBV4-2 to TRBJ1-1, with D possibly matching TRBD1 (5 bases). Trimming cost V 2 bases and J 1 base, with 8 bases left between them. CDR3 length equals 14 residues. The germline CDR1 and CDR2 sequences are LGHNA and YNFKEQ. CDR3 region: CASSQQGGNTEAFF. The CDR3 DNA reads TGTGCCAGCAGCCAACAGGGTGGGAACACTGAAGCTTTCTTT.